Listed below are T cell receptor beta chains from one sample, sequenced in a study of T cells in Graves' hyperthyroidism and ophthalmopathy. Each CDR3 protein gets one entry after TCRdb re-called the multiplex PCR reads with MiXCR. The sample includes fewer than 400,000 distinct CDR3 sequences, more than 13% of them seen just once. Sequenced input: blood. The receptors come from a man aged 45-65 years with Graves' ophthalmopathy. Each CDR3 is given with its conserved first and last residue. A D gene is named only where the DNA matches it firmly. Only some rows state a clone size, as once, few, many or a class for expanded clones.

DNA: TGCGCCAGCAGATGGGGCGAGGACACTGAAGCTTTCTTT; CDR3: CASRWGEDTEAFF; size: many; length: 13; J: TRBJ1-1; V: TRBV5-1; D: .
DNA: TGTGCCAGCAGCCAAGATCGCACAGATACGCAGTATTTT; CDR3: CASSQDRTDTQYF; size: many; length: 13; J: TRBJ2-3; V: TRBV14; D: .
DNA: TGTGCCAGCAGCTTCCGGGGGAGCCATGAAAAACTGTTTTTT; CDR3: CASSFRGSHEKLFF; size: .; length: 14; J: TRBJ1-4; V: TRBV5-5; D: .
DNA: TGTGCCAGCAACCGAGCGGGAGTAGGTGGAAATGAGCAGTTCTTC; CDR3: CASNRAGVGGNEQFF; size: many; length: 15; J: TRBJ2-1; V: TRBV12-3/TRBV12-4; D: TRBD2
DNA: TGTGCCAGCGGTGCCGGGGAGAACACTGAAGCTTTCTTT; CDR3: CASGAGENTEAFF; size: many; length: 13; J: TRBJ1-1; V: TRBV7-9; D: .
DNA: TGTGCCTGGAGGGGAGATGGGAGTGGGTCACCCCTCCACTTT; CDR3: CAWRGDGSGSPLHF; size: many; length: 14; J: TRBJ1-6; V: TRBV30; D: .
DNA: TGTGCCAGCAGTTGCTCGACTAGCGGTTCCACAGATACGCAGTATTTT; CDR3: CASSCSTSGSTDTQYF; size: .; length: 16; J: TRBJ2-3; V: TRBV6-2/TRBV6-3; D: TRBD2
DNA: TGTGCCAGCAGTCGTTTTACAGGGGAAAAACTGTTTTTT; CDR3: CASSRFTGEKLFF; size: .; length: 13; J: TRBJ1-4; V: TRBV2; D: .
DNA: TGTGCCAGCAGTGATTCTAGCGGGAGGAGCACAGATACGCAGTATTTT; CDR3: CASSDSSGRSTDTQYF; size: many; length: 16; J: TRBJ2-3; V: TRBV2; D: TRBD2
DNA: TGTGCCGGACAAGGACAGGGCATTGAAGCTTTCTTT; CDR3: CAGQGQGIEAFF; size: many; length: 12; J: TRBJ1-1; V: TRBV2; D: TRBD1
DNA: TGTGCCAGTAGGAGTCCCGGGACAGGGGGTCAGCCCCAGCATTTT; CDR3: CASRSPGTGGQPQHF; size: .; length: 15; J: TRBJ1-5; V: TRBV19; D: TRBD1
DNA: TGTGCCAGCAGCTTATTCAGGGCGTATTCCGAGCAGTACTTC; CDR3: CASSLFRAYSEQYF; size: many; length: 14; J: TRBJ2-7; V: TRBV11-2; D: .
DNA: TGTGCCAGTTCCTCCATAGAGGGCATTCAGTACTTC; CDR3: CASSSIEGIQYF; size: .; length: 12; J: TRBJ2-4; V: TRBV19; D: .
DNA: TGTGCCAGTAGCGTCGCCGGGACAGCTATAGGGGAGCAGTACTTC; CDR3: CASSVAGTAIGEQYF; size: .; length: 15; J: TRBJ2-7; V: TRBV19; D: TRBD1
DNA: TGTGCCAGCAGCTCGGGACCCGTCGAGACCCAGTACTTC; CDR3: CASSSGPVETQYF; size: many; length: 13; J: TRBJ2-5; V: TRBV7-9; D: .
DNA: TGTGCCAGCAGTTGGACAGTCGCAACTAATGAAAAACTGTTTTTT; CDR3: CASSWTVATNEKLFF; size: many; length: 15; J: TRBJ1-4; V: TRBV7-2; D: .
DNA: TGTGCCTGGAGTGGGGGACTAGCGGGCCGAGAGACCCAGTACTTC; CDR3: CAWSGGLAGRETQYF; size: many; length: 15; J: TRBJ2-5; V: TRBV30; D: TRBD2
DNA: TGTGCCAGCAGCTTAGAACCCTACAATGAGCAGTTCTTC; CDR3: CASSLEPYNEQFF; size: many; length: 13; J: TRBJ2-1; V: TRBV11-2; D: .
DNA: TGCGCCAGCAGCACCCGACGGGACAGCTATTCTACTAGCACAGATACGCAGTATTTT; CDR3: CASSTRRDSYSTSTDTQYF; size: few; length: 19; J: TRBJ2-3; V: TRBV4-1; D: TRBD1